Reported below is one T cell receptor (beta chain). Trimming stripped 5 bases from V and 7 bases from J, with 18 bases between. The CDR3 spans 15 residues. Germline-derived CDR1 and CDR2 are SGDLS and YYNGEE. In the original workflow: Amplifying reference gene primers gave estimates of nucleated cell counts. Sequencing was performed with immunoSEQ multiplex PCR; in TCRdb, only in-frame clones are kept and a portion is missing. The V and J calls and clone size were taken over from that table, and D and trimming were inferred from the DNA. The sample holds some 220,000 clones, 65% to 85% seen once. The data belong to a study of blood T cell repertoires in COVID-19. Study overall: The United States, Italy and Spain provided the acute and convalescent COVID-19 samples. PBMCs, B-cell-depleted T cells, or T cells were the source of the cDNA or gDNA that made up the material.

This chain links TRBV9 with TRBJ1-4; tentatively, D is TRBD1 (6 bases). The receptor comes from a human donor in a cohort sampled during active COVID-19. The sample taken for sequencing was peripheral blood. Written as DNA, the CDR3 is TGTGCCAGCAGGTCCGAGGGGGGGCTGAGTGAAAAACTGTTTTTT. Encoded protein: CASRSEGGLSEKLFF.